The 14 T cell receptor beta chains below all came from one sample that was sequenced in a study of blood T cells in healthy people across ages. Alongside a J-beta primer mix, a sample-barcoded 5' primer served in a second PCR lasting roughly 6 to 11 cycles. TCRdb reanalysed the 5' RACE reads using MiXCR and keeps one entry per CDR3 protein. Among roughly 800,000 distinct CDR3 sequences listed, around a quarter were seen once. This same sample was also taken into another study, of T cells of mothers and their children.

The sequenced sample consisted of blood. These receptors originate from a boy aged 5 to 17 in good health.

This clonotype was seen more than once but under ten times. The chain links TRBV28 to TRBJ2-3, with 8 nucleotides matching TRBD1. Losses at the gene ends were 1 base for V and 2 bases for J; bases not matched to a gene: 5. Germline V CDR1 and CDR2: MDHEN, SYDVKM. This CDR3 is built from 16 residues. CDR3 in DNA: TGTGCCAGCAGTTTATTTGACAGGGGAATCACAGATACGCAGTATTTT. Translated: CASSLFDRGITDTQYF.

This clonotype came up a few times. The chain has TRBV5-1 and TRBJ2-2, with D unresolved. This CDR3 region has 16 residues. The V gene's germline CDR1 is SGHRS and CDR2 YFSETQ. V was clipped by 0 bases and J by 0 bases, with 9 bases between them. CDR3 bases: TGCGCCAGCAGCTTGGTGGCCAGCCCGAACACCGGGGAGCTGTTTTTT. Its protein product is CASSLVASPNTGELFF.

This clonotype was seen only a few times. J is TRBJ2-5 and V is TRBV28; the D gene is possibly TRBD1 (6 bases). Germline CDR1 and CDR2: MDHEN and SYDVKM. The CDR3 has 15 residues. V was trimmed by 4 bases and J by 3 bases, leaving 15 bases between them. CDR3 protein: CASSYQPSGEETQYF. The CDR3, as DNA: TGTGCCAGCAGTTACCAACCCTCAGGGGAAGAGACCCAGTACTTC. Based on the CDR3 plus reference TRBV28 and TRBJ2-5, the full variable domain is DVKVTQSSRYLVKRTGEKVFLECVQDMDHENMFWYRQDPGLGLRLIYFSYDVKMKEKGDIPEGYSVSREKKERFSLILESASTNQTSMYLCASSYQPSGEETQYFGPGTRLLVL.

This clonotype appeared a few times. The junction shows a germline mismatch at one end, possibly a read error. CDR3 sequence: CVSSLITWGTSRITDTQYF. CDR3 coding DNA: TGTGTCAGCAGCCTGATTACCTGGGGAACTAGCAGGATCACAGATACGCAGTATTTT. The chain recombines TRBV5-6 with TRBJ2-3, with D perhaps TRBD2 (6 bases). From germline, CDR1 is SGHDT and CDR2 YYEEEE. This CDR3 is 19 amino acids long.

This chain connects TRBV9 to TRBJ2-3; no clear D. Trimming removed 4 bases at V and 2 bases at J, with 11 bases between. The CDR3 totals 14 residues. Germline V gene sequence: CDR1 SGDLS, CDR2 YYNGEE. CDR3 region: CASSSRPYTDTQYF. The CDR3 region has the DNA TGTGCCAGCAGCTCCCGGCCCTACACAGATACGCAGTATTTT.

The CDR3 protein is CASSLVVRGETQYF. DNA for the CDR3: TGCGCCAGCAGCTTGGTGGTGAGAGGAGAGACCCAGTACTTC. The rearrangement uses TRBV5-1 and TRBJ2-5; D not resolved. V lost 0 bases, J lost 4 bases, and 10 bases lay in between. The CDR3 loop spans 14 amino acids. Germline lookup yields CDR1 SGHRS and CDR2 YFSETQ.

The chain recombines TRBV5-1 with TRBJ2-5, with TRBD1 matching 7 bases. Near its end, the DNA agrees better with TRBJ2-1, so the J call may be wrong. CDR1 is SGHRS and CDR2 is YFSETQ in the germline V gene. This CDR3 has 14 residues. DNA for the CDR3: TGCGCCAGCAGTGTGGGACAGACTTACAATGAGCAGTTCTTC. This encodes CASSVGQTYNEQFF.

V usage is TRBV7-2 and J usage is TRBJ2-1; D is ambiguous. The germline V and J ends were trimmed by 1 base and 4 bases, with 8 bases remaining between them. Germline assignment: CDR1 SGHTA and CDR2 FQGNSA. This CDR3 comprises 14 residues. This chain's CDR3 is CASSLDPTYNEQFF. The CDR3 nucleotides read TGTGCCAGCAGCTTAGATCCGACGTACAATGAGCAGTTCTTC.

The rearrangement joins TRBV12-3 or TRBV12-4 to TRBJ2-1, with D perhaps TRBD2 (7 bases). V shed 5 bases and J shed 1 base, with 18 bases lying between them. The CDR3 contains 17 residues. In nucleotides, the CDR3 is TGTGCCAGCAGTCACCTAGGGGGGGGCGCGTCCTACAATGAGCAGTTCTTC. Amino acids: CASSHLGGGASYNEQFF.

This clonotype was seen more than once but under ten times. The chain links TRBV12-3 or TRBV12-4 to TRBJ2-4, with D possibly TRBD2 on 7 matching bases. Trimming took off 5 bases at V and 5 bases at J, with 10 bases between the two ends. CDR3 size: 13 residues. The DNA for the CDR3 is TGTGCCAGCAGTAAGGGGGGGGAAAACATTCAGTACTTC. Its protein product is CASSKGGENIQYF.

As concerns this clonotype: One end of the junction does not line up with germline, which may come from a read error. The J gene is TRBJ2-5, the V gene TRBV12-3 or TRBV12-4, with 9 bases that match TRBD2. This CDR3 spans 15 amino acids. This CDR3 reads CASSLSGGPGKSEFF. Here the CDR3 DNA reads TGTGCCAGCAGTTTAAGCGGGGGGCCCGGAAAATCGGAATTCTTC.

This clonotype appeared many times. V gene TRBV7-9 combines with J gene TRBJ2-5, with D tentatively TRBD1 (5 bases). V was cut by 4 bases and J by 3 bases, with 18 bases left in between. The CDR3 sequence is 16 residues long. Per the germline V gene, CDR1 is SEHNR and CDR2 is FQNEAQ (reference sequence). The CDR3 DNA reads TGTGCCAGCAGCTCTACACTCGGCAGGGTAGAAGAGACCCAGTACTTC. As protein: CASSSTLGRVEETQYF.

The chain employs TRBV11-2 and TRBJ2-6; D is undetermined. With 0 bases removed from V and 1 base from J, the gap between germline ends came to 7 bases. CDR1 is SGHAT, CDR2 FQNNGV, per germline. This CDR3 contains 16 residues. CDR3 nucleotide sequence: TGTGCCAGCAGCTTAGATCCCGGGTCTGGGGCCAACGTCCTGACTTTC. Residues: CASSLDPGSGANVLTF.

V gene TRBV5-1 combines with J gene TRBJ2-7; 7 nucleotides line up with TRBD2. After removal of 0 bases from V and 2 bases from J, the junction contained 11 bases not matched to a gene. Germline-derived CDR1 and CDR2 are SGHRS and YFSETQ. This CDR3 has 17 residues. Here the CDR3 DNA reads TGCGCCAGCAGCTTGGGAAGTGCGGCGGGGGAGGCCTACGAGCAGTACTTC. Its protein is CASSLGSAAGEAYEQYF.